This T cell receptor (beta chain) derives from a study of shared clonotypes between healthy human individuals (dated by TCRdb to 2018 to 2021). As for the study more broadly: A few men and two women, aged 18 to 49 years, made up the cohort. For each donor, CD4 naive and CD4 memory were each given three plates, CD8 naive was given two plates, and CD8 memory was given one plate. To estimate repertoire size and how much clonotypes are shared between individuals, the study performed deep sequencing of blood TCR repertoires from roughly five healthy adults. To increase sequencing depth and limit assay-specific biases, TCR repertoire library preparation and sequencing were carried out by different laboratories using diverse techniques. Leukapheresis yielded between about 0.8 and 9.5 billion PBMCs per donor. The study at large found these results: Sampling was restricted to blood, and TCR repertoires in tissues likely differ from the TCR repertoires found in blood. Clonotypes shared by all four sorted-subset donors showed higher generation probabilities than non-shared clonotypes. Because the study included only a small number of donors, the genetic and exposure-history diversity represented was limited. Estimated clonotype richness was generally larger for naive than for memory subsets. Even with the large sequencing depth, rarefaction of the sorted-subset datasets indicated that sequencing was incomplete. Sharing across a handful of donors was observed for about 5% of naive CD4, over 3% of naive CD8, roughly 2.3% of memory CD4, and about 0.4% of memory CD8 clonotypes. Pairwise subsampling indicated that sequencing depth was expected to affect the degree of clonotype sharing among donors.

TCR CDR3 regions were amplified from genomic DNA by multiplex PCR using the deep immunoSEQ assay. Genomic DNA extracted from each cell subset was distributed evenly over all wells of several immunoSEQ 96-well plates, and each plate served as one replicate. For sorted subsets, each replicate PCR was loaded with about 0.2 ug genomic DNA, equivalent to 32,000 or so T cell genomes. Purified libraries were quantified with a Qubit 3.0 fluorometer, sized on a Bioanalyzer 2100, and re-quantified with the KAPA Library Quantification kit. Each immunoSEQ 96-well plate was sequenced on its own single-read 150-cycle Illumina NextSeq 550 flow cell. Regarding the original processing steps: Because the immunoSEQ output held only junctional sequences and lacked quality scores, the filtering could not match the filtering applied to full-length reads. Sequences were annotated with PyIR, a Python wrapper for IgBLAST v1.9, and V/J genes and CDR3 were assigned using IMGT germline references. Any read was removed if the V/J assignment was weak (E-value above 1e-6), the CDR3 was missing, or the read contained stop codons, out-of-frame junctions, or ambiguous translated residues. V3J clonotypes were defined as sequences sharing the same inferred V gene, J gene, and CDR3 amino acid sequence. The percentage overlap between two repertoires was calculated by dividing the number of shared unique clonotypes by the size of the smaller repertoire. Repertoire richness was assessed with RTK rarefaction, the Chao1 estimator, and Recon v2.1 estimates of unobserved clonotypes. Generation probabilities for all TCRbeta clonotypes obtained by the gDNA method from a handful of donors were computed using OLGA. As stored in TCRdb, this immuneACCESS dataset retains in-frame rearrangements with V and J assigned. A fraction of the clones does not appear; measured against another copy, unresolved V genes explain less than half of the discrepancy, and the remainder lacks a known reason. D and trimming come from the DNA, and the V and J calls and clone size come from that table. Recorded for this sample are over a million clones; about 74% of them occurred a single time. Approximately 1.5% of the sample is taken by the ten largest.

In regard to this clone: Its antigen is currently not known. Base qualities are not provided; no much larger clone lies one nucleotide away.

Donors were healthy HIV-negative adults with no recently reported acute infections or vaccinations. Every donor was a Caucasian adult residing in Nashville, Tennessee, USA. CD4+ T cells were enriched through magnetic negative selection, after which naive cells were positively selected on CD45RA and the remaining negative fraction served as the memory subset. After blood collection by leukapheresis, PBMCs were isolated using Ficoll-Histopaque density gradient centrifugation and then cryopreserved in the vapor phase of liquid nitrogen. Analytical flow cytometry was used to check the purity and quantity of every magnetically sorted T cell population. Genomic DNA was isolated from every sorted fraction and measured by UV absorbance on a Nanodrop 2000c. Sequencing was done on a sample of memory CD4+ T cells sorted from blood. The cell subset or site label on this specimen signifies: CD45RA-negative fraction. The sequence came from a man aged 18 to 35 in good health.

The DNA sequence is given as TGCGCCAGCAGCTTGGGTGTAAGGGGGGACCGTGCGGATACGCAGTATTTT. It is translated as CASSLGVRGDRADTQYF. Here the chain combines TRBV5-1 and TRBJ2-3, with the D segment possibly TRBD1 or TRBD2, each aligning over 6 bases. Taken from the germline V gene, the CDR1 and CDR2 loops are SGHRS and YFSETQ. V loses 0 bases of germline sequence and J loses 6 bases, and the interval between the two ends is 20 bases. Reading from cysteine to phenylalanine, the CDR3 counts 17 amino acids. Left in the record is the CDR3 DNA by itself, 51 bases read in frame from the first base.